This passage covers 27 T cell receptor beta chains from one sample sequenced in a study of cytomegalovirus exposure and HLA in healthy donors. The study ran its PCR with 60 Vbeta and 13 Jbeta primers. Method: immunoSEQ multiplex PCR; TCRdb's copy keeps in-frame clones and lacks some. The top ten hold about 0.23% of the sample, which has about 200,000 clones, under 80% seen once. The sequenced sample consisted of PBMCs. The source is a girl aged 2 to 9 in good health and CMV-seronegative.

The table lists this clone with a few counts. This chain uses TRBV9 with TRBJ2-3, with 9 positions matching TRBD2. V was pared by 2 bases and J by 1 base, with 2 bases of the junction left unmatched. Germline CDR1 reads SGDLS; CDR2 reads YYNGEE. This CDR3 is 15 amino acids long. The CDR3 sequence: CASSVLAGGTDTQYF. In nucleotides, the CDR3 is TGTGCCAGCAGCGTTTTAGCGGGGGGCACAGATACGCAGTATTTT.

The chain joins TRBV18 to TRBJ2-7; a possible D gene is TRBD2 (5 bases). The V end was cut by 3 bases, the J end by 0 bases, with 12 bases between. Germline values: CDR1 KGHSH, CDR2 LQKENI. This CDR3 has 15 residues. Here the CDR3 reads CASSPGLHISYEQYF. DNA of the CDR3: TGTGCCAGCTCACCTGGACTCCATATCTCCTACGAGCAGTACTTC.

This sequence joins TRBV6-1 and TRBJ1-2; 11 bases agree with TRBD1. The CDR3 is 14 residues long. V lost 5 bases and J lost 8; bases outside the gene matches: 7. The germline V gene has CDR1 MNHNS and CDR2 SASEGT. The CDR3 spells CASSRTGGVEGYTF. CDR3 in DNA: TGTGCCAGCAGTCGGACAGGGGGCGTTGAGGGCTACACCTTC.

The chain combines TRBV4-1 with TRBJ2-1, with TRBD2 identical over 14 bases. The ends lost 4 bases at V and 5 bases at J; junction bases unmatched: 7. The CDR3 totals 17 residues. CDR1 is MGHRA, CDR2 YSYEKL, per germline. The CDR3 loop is CASSPRTSGGFDNEQFF. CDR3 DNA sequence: TGCGCCAGCAGCCCTAGGACTAGCGGGGGGTTCGACAATGAGCAGTTCTTC.

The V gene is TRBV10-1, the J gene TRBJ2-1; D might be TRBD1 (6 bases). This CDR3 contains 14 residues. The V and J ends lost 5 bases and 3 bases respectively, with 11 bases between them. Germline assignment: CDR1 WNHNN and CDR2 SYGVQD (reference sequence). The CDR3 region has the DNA TGCGCCAGCAGTCAGGGACATAGCTACAATGAGCAGTTCTTC. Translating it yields CASSQGHSYNEQFF.

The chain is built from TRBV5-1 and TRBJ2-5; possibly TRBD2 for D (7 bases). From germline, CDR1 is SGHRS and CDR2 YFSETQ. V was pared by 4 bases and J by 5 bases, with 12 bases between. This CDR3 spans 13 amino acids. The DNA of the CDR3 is TGCGCCAGCAGCATACAGGGAGGGGAGACCCAGTACTTC. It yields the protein CASSIQGGETQYF.

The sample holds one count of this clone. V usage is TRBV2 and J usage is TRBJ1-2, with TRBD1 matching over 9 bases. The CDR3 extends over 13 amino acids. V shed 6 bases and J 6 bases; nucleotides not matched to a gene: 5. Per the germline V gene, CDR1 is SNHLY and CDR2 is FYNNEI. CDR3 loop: CASRSRTGDGYTF. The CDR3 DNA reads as TGTGCCAGCAGGTCTAGGACAGGGGATGGCTACACCTTC.

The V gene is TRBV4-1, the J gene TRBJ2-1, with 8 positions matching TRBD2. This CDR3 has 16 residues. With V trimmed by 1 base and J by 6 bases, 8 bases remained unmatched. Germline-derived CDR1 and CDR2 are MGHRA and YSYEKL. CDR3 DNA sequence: TGCGCCAGCAGCCAAGTCCCCGGGAGGGCGCTCAATGAGCAGTTCTTC. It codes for CASSQVPGRALNEQFF.

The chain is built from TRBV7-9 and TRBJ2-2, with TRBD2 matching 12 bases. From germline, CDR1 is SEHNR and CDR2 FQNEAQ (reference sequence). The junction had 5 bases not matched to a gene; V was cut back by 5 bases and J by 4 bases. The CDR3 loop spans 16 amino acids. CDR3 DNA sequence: TGTGCCAGCAGCCCAAGGACTAGCGGGATCACCGGGGAGCTGTTTTTT. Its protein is CASSPRTSGITGELFF.

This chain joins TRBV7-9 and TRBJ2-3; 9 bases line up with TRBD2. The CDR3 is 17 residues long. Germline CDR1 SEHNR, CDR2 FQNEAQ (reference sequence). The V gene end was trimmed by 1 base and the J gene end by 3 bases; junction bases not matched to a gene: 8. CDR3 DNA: TGTGCCAGCAGCTTAGAGTTCTCGCTAGCGGGGACAGATACGCAGTATTTT. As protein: CASSLEFSLAGTDTQYF.

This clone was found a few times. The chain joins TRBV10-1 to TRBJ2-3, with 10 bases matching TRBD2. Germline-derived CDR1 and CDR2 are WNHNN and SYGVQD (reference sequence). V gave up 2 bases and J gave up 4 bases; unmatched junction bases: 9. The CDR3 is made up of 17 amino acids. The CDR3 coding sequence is TGCGCCAGCAGTGAGAGCCTACTAGCGGGGAACTCAGATACGCAGTATTTT. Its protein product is CASSESLLAGNSDTQYF.

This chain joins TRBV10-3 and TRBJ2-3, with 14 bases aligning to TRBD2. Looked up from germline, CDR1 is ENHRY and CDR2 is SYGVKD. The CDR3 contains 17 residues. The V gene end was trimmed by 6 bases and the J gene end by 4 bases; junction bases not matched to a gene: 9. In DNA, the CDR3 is TGTGCCATCAGCGCGGGACTAGCGGGAGCGCAATCAGATACGCAGTATTTT. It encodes CAISAGLAGAQSDTQYF.

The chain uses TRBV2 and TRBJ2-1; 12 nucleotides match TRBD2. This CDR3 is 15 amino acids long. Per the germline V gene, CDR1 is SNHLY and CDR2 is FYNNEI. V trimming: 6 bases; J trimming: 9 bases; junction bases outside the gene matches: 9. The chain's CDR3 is CASRGLAGTTGEQFF. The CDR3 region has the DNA TGTGCCAGCAGGGGACTAGCGGGCACGACCGGTGAGCAGTTCTTC.

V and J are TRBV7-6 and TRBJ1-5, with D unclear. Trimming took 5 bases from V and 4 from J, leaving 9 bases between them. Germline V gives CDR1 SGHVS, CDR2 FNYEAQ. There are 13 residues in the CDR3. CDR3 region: CASSVSLNQPQHF. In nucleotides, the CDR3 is TGTGCCAGCAGCGTTTCTTTAAATCAGCCCCAGCATTTT.

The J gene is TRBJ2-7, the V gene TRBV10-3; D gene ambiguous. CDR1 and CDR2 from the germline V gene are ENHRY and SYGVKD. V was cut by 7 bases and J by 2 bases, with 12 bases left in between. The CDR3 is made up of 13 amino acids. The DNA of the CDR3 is TGTGCCATCAAGGCAGGTTCGACCTACGAGCAGTACTTC. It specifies CAIKAGSTYEQYF.

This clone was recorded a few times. The chain's CDR3 is CASSLDQGMADIQYF. The CDR3 region has the DNA TGTGCCAGCAGCTTAGATCAGGGGATGGCGGACATTCAGTACTTC. The chain joins TRBV7-6 to TRBJ2-4, with D possibly being TRBD1 (6 bases). The V and J ends lost 1 base and 8 bases respectively, with 15 bases between them. CDR3 length equals 15 residues. Germline lookup yields CDR1 SGHVS and CDR2 FNYEAQ.

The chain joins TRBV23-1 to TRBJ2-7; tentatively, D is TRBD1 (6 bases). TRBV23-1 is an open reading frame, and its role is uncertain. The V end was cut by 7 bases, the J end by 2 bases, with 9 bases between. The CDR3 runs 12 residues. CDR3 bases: TGCGCCAGCAAATGGACAGCCTACGAGCAGTACTTC. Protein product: CASKWTAYEQYF.

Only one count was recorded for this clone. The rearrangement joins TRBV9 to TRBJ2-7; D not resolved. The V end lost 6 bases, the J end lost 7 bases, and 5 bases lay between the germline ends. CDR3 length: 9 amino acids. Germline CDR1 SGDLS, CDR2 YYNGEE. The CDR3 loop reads CASNKEQYF. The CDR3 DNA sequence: TGTGCCAGCAACAAAGAGCAGTACTTC.

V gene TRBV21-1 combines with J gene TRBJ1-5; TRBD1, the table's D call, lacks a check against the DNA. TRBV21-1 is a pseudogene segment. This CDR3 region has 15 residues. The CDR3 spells CASSSHRDGNQPQHF. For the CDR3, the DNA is TGTGCCAGCAGCTCTCACAGGGATGGCAATCAGCCCCAGCATTTT.

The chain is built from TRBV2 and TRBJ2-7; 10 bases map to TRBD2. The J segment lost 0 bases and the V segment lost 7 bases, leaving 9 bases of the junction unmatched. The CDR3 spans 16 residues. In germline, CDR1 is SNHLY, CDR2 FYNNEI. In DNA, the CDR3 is TGTGCCAGCAACCTCATTAGCGGGGGGAGCTCCTACGAGCAGTACTTC. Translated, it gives CASNLISGGSSYEQYF.

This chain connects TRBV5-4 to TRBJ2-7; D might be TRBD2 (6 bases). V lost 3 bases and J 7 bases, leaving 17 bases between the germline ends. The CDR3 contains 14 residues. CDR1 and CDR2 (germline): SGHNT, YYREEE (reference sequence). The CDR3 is CASSSGDASGEQYF. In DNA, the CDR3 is TGTGCCAGCAGCTCGGGGGACGCCTCGGGTGAGCAGTACTTC.

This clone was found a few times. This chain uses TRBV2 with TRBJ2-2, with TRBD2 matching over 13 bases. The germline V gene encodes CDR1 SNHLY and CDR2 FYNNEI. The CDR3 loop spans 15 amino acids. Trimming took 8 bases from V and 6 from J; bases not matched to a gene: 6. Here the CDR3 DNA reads TGTGCCAGCGGCGGGACTAGCGGGGATTCCGGGGAGCTGTTTTTT. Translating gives CASGGTSGDSGELFF.

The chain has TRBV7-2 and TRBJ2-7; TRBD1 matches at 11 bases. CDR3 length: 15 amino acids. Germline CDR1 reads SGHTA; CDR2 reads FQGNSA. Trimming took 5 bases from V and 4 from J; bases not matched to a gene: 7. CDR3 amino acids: CASSSRTGGRYEQYF. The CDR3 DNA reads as TGTGCCAGCAGCAGTCGGACAGGGGGCAGGTACGAGCAGTACTTC.

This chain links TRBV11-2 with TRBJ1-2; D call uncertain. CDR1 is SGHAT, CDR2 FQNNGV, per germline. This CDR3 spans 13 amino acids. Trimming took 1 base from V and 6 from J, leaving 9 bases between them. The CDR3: CASSLGWRDGYTF. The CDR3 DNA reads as TGTGCCAGCAGCTTAGGTTGGCGGGATGGCTACACCTTC.

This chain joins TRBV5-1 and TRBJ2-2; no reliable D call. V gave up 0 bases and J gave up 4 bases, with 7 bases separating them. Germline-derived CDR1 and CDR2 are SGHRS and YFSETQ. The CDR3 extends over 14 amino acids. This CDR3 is CASSLVVLTGELFF. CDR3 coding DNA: TGCGCCAGCAGCTTGGTTGTCCTCACCGGGGAGCTGTTTTTT.

Here the CDR3 DNA reads TGTGCCAGCAGAGGAGTTGGACAGCCCCAGCATTTT. Its translation: CASRGVGQPQHF. The chain is built from TRBV27 and TRBJ1-5, with D hard to call. V shed 6 bases and J shed 7 bases, with 10 bases lying between them. CDR3 length: 12 amino acids. From germline, CDR1 is MNHEY and CDR2 SMNVEV (reference sequence).

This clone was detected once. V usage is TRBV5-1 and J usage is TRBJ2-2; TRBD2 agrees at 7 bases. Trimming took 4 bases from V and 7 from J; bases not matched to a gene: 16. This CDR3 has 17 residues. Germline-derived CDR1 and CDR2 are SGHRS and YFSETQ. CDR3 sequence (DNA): TGCGCCAGCAGCCCGGGATCTGTGGGGGGGGTTTGCGGGGAGCTGTTTTTT. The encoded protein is CASSPGSVGGVCGELFF. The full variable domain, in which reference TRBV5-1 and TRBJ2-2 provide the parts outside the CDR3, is KAGVTQTPRYLIKTRGQQVTLSCSPISGHRSVSWYQQTPGQGLQFLFEYFSETQRNKGNFPGRFSGRQFSNSRSEMNVSTLELGDSALYLCASSPGSVGGVCGELFFGEGSRLTVL.